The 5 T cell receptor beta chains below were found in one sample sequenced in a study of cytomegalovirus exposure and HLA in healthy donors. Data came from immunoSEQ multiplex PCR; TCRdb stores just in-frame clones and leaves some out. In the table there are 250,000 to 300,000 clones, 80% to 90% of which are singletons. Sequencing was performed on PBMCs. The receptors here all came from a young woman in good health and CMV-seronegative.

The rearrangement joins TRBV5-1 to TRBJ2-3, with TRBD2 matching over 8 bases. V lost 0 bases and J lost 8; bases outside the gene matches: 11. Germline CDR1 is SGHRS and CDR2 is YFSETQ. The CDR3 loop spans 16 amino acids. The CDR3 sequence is CASSLASGRGEVTQYF. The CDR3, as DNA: TGCGCCAGCAGCTTGGCAAGCGGGAGAGGGGAAGTTACGCAGTATTTT.

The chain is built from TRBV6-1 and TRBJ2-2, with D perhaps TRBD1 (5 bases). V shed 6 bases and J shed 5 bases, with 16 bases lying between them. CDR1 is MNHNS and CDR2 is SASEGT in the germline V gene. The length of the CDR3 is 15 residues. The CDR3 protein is CASSQGFPTTGELFF. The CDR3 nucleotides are TGTGCCAGCAGCCAGGGTTTCCCGACGACCGGGGAGCTGTTTTTT.

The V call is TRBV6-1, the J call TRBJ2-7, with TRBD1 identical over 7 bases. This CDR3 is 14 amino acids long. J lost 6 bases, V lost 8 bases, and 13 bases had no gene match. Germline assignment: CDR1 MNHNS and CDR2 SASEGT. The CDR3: CASGTRGRGSEQYF. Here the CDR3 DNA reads TGTGCCAGCGGTACGAGGGGCAGGGGGAGCGAGCAGTACTTC.

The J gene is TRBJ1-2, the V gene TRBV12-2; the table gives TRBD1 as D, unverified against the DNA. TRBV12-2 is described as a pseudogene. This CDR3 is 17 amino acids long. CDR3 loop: CASRFSVQVRGNYGYTF. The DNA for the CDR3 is TGTGCAAGTCGCTTCTCAGTACAGGTCAGGGGTAACTATGGCTACACCTTC.

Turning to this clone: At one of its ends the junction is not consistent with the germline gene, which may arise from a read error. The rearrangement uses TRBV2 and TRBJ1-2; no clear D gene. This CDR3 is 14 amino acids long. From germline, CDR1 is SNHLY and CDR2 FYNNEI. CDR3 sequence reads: CASSQYLSTDTRAF. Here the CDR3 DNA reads TGTGCCAGCAGCCAATACCTGTCGACGGATACGCGGGCCTTC.